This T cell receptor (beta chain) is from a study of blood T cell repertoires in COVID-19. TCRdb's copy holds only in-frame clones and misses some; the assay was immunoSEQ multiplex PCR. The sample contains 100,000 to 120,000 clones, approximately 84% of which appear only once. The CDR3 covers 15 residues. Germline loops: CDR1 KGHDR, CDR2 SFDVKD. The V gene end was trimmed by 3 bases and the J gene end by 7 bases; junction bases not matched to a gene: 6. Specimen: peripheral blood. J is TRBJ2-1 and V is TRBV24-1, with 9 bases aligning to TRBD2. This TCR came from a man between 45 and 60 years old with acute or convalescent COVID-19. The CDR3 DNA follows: TGTGCCACCAGTGATCAGGTAGCGGGGGCGAATGAGCAGTTCTTC. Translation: CATSDQVAGANEQFF.